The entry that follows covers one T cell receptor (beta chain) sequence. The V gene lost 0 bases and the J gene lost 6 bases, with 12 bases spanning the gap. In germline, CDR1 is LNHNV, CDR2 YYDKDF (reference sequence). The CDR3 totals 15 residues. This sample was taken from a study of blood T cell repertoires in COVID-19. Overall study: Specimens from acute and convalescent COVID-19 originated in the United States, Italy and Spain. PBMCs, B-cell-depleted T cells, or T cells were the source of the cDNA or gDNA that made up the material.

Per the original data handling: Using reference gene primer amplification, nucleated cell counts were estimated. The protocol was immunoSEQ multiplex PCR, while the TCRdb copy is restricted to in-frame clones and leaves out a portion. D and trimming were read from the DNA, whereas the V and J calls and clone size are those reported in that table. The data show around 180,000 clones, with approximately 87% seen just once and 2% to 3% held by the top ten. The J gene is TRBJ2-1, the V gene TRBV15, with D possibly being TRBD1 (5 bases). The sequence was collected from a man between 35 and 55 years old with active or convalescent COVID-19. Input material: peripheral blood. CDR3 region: CATSRDQGRFNEQFF. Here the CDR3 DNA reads TGTGCCACCAGCAGAGACCAGGGTCGGTTCAATGAGCAGTTCTTC.